A single sample is the source of the 21 T cell receptor beta chains below, sequenced in a study of technical replicates of blood from several donors (dated by TCRdb to 2015 to 2018). Libraries were prepared through the immunoSEQ multiplex PCR assay. TCRdb provides this immuneACCESS table in a form limited to in-frame rearrangements. Some clones are lacking; in checked studies, under half of them reflect an unresolved V gene, and why the rest are absent is not known. For this sample there are 45,000 to 65,000 clones; 94% appear just once. Jointly, the top ten make up 0.2% to 0.25% of the sample. Sequenced sample: T cells isolated from PBMCs. These receptors all come from a human donor in good health.

This clone appeared once. The gene calls are TRBV7-9 and TRBJ1-4, with 7 bases that match TRBD1. The CDR3 consists of 14 residues. After removal of 5 bases from V and 6 bases from J, the junction contained 6 bases not matched to a gene. Germline values: CDR1 SEHNR, CDR2 FQNEAQ (reference sequence). The CDR3 protein is CASSPLGQDEKLFF. The CDR3 DNA reads as TGTGCCAGCAGCCCCCTTGGACAGGATGAAAAACTGTTTTTT.

J is TRBJ2-7 and V is TRBV6-6; 9 nucleotides line up with TRBD1. Unmatched junction bases numbered 3, after V lost 0 bases and J lost 3 bases. Germline V CDR1 and CDR2: MNHNY, SVGAGI (reference sequence). The CDR3 has 15 amino acids. The CDR3 here is CASSYSGGQGYEQYF. CDR3 bases: TGTGCCAGCAGTTACTCGGGGGGACAGGGCTACGAGCAGTACTTC.

The chain has TRBV5-1 and TRBJ1-2; 7 bases are a match to TRBD1. V lost 9 bases, J lost 8 bases, and 10 bases stayed unmatched. This CDR3 is built from 12 residues. CDR1 and CDR2 from the germline V gene are SGHRS and YFSETQ. CDR3 sequence: CATHEGAVGYTF. In DNA, the CDR3 is TGCGCCACCCACGAGGGGGCGGTCGGCTACACCTTC.

The chain has TRBV20-1 and TRBJ2-1; D gene ambiguous. The CDR3 loop spans 10 amino acids. The germline V gene has CDR1 DFQATT and CDR2 SNEGSKA (reference sequence). V lost 3 bases to trimming and J lost 8 bases, with 5 bases between them. The CDR3: CSARADEQFF. In DNA, the CDR3 is TGCAGTGCTAGGGCCGATGAGCAGTTCTTC.

The chain has TRBV20-1 and TRBJ2-3, with a possible D match to TRBD1 (6 bases). The CDR3 runs to 11 residues. The V and J ends lost 0 bases and 9 bases respectively, with 7 bases between them. CDR1 DFQATT and CDR2 SNEGSKA come from the germline V gene (reference sequence). The DNA for the CDR3 is TGCAGTGCTAGAGACGGGACAACGCAGTATTTT. Amino acid sequence: CSARDGTTQYF.

The chain joins TRBV11-2 to TRBJ2-2; a possible D gene is TRBD1 (6 bases). Trimming stripped 1 base from V and 2 bases from J, with 11 bases between. The CDR3 runs 16 residues. The germline gives CDR1 SGHAT, CDR2 FQNNGV. The CDR3 DNA reads as TGTGCCAGCAGCTTAGTTGTGACAGGAAACACCGGGGAGCTGTTTTTT. Its protein product is CASSLVVTGNTGELFF.

Only one count was recorded for this clone. The chain joins TRBV5-1 to TRBJ2-7; possibly TRBD1 for D (6 bases). CDR3 length equals 13 residues. Per germline, CDR1 SGHRS and CDR2 YFSETQ. Trimming pared 0 bases from V and 3 bases from J, leaving 7 bases between. Here the CDR3 DNA reads TGCGCCAGCAGCTTGGGACAGGTCTACGAGCAGTACTTC. Its translation is CASSLGQVYEQYF.

The chain combines TRBV5-6 with TRBJ1-4; D is possibly TRBD1 (5 bases). The germline CDR1 and CDR2 sequences are SGHDT and YYEEEE. V shed 0 bases and J shed 7 bases, with 7 bases lying between them. This CDR3 contains 13 residues. CDR3 residues: CASSLGQIEKLFF. The CDR3 DNA follows: TGTGCCAGCAGCTTGGGACAGATTGAAAAACTGTTTTTT.

The chain carries TRBV7-6 and TRBJ2-2; 8 nucleotides agree with TRBD1. The germline V gene has CDR1 SGHVS and CDR2 FNYEAQ. The CDR3 spans 15 residues. The V gene end was trimmed by 5 bases and the J gene end by 0 bases; junction bases not matched to a gene: 2. As DNA, the CDR3 is TGTGCCAGCAGCCCGACAGGGGCGAACACCGGGGAGCTGTTTTTT. It translates to CASSPTGANTGELFF.

The CDR3 DNA sequence: TGTGCCAGCAGTTACCCCGGACTAGCGGGTTACTACGAGCAGTACTTC. Translated, it gives CASSYPGLAGYYEQYF. The chain recombines TRBV6-5 with TRBJ2-7, with 11 positions matching TRBD2. Unmatched junction bases numbered 6, after V lost 2 bases and J lost 3 bases. The CDR3 is 16 amino acids. CDR1 is MNHEY and CDR2 is SVGAGI in the germline V gene.

The chain carries TRBV6-6 and TRBJ1-4; D unclear. This CDR3 has 13 amino acids. Germline CDR1 MNHNY, CDR2 SVGAGI (reference sequence). The germline V and J ends were trimmed by 6 bases and 6 bases, with 11 bases remaining between them. CDR3 in DNA: TGTGCCAGCAGCGAGATCGGGGATGAAAAACTGTTTTTT. Protein: CASSEIGDEKLFF.

The chain joins TRBV10-1 to TRBJ1-3; 9 bases are shared with TRBD1. There are 17 residues in the CDR3. Germline-derived CDR1 and CDR2 are WNHNN and SYGVQD (reference sequence). V lost 6 bases to trimming and J lost 0 bases; unmatched junction nucleotides: 9. The CDR3 loop is CASSPGTGPLSGNTIYF. Written as DNA, the CDR3 is TGCGCCAGCAGCCCCGGGACAGGGCCTCTCTCTGGAAACACCATATATTTT.

The sample holds one count of this clone. The chain joins TRBV5-4 to TRBJ2-1, with TRBD2 matching 8 bases. CDR1 SGHNT and CDR2 YYREEE come from the germline V gene (reference sequence). The CDR3 runs 15 residues. Unmatched junction bases numbered 3, after V lost 0 bases and J lost 4 bases. The DNA for the CDR3 is TGTGCCAGCAGCTTGGGCGGGGGGTTATACAATGAGCAGTTCTTC. Translation: CASSLGGGLYNEQFF.

V is TRBV7-9 and J is TRBJ1-2; TRBD1 matches 8 bases. CDR1 SEHNR and CDR2 FQNEAQ come from the germline V gene (reference sequence). The CDR3 covers 13 residues. J gave up 8 bases and V 4 bases, and 6 bases lay outside the gene matches. The CDR3 region is CASSSVTGVGYTF. CDR3 nucleotide sequence: TGTGCCAGCAGCTCCGTGACAGGGGTCGGCTACACCTTC.

CDR3 in DNA: TGTGCCAGCAGCGTTGGACAGTTTCGCTATGGCTACACCTTC. It codes for CASSVGQFRYGYTF. V is TRBV9 and J is TRBJ1-2; D is possibly TRBD1 (6 bases). Deletions cut 2 bases from V and 4 bases from J, with 12 bases between. The CDR3 has 14 residues. Germline values: CDR1 SGDLS, CDR2 YYNGEE.

The gene calls are TRBV5-1 and TRBJ2-2, with D perhaps TRBD1 (6 bases). This CDR3 is 16 amino acids long. V was trimmed by 0 bases and J by 1 base, leaving 10 bases between them. Germline assignment: CDR1 SGHRS and CDR2 YFSETQ. CDR3 in DNA: TGCGCCAGCAGCTTGGCCGTACAGGGGAACACCGGGGAGCTGTTTTTT. Protein sequence: CASSLAVQGNTGELFF.

This chain links TRBV28 with TRBJ2-6; 10 nucleotides line up with TRBD1. V trimming: 11 bases; J trimming: 0 bases; junction bases outside the gene matches: 7. CDR1 is MDHEN, CDR2 SYDVKM, per germline. CDR3 length: 16 amino acids. The CDR3 bases are TGTGCCGGCGGGACAGGGGCTTTCTCTGGGGCCAACGTCCTGACTTTC. Translation gives CAGGTGAFSGANVLTF.

The chain links TRBV9 to TRBJ1-2; TRBD1 matches 8 bases. Trimming removed 0 bases from V and 3 bases from J; junction bases left unmatched: 7. Germline CDR1 SGDLS, CDR2 YYNGEE. The CDR3 is 16 amino acids. CDR3 region: CASSVGWAGGDYGYTF. The CDR3 coding sequence is TGTGCCAGCAGCGTAGGGTGGGCAGGGGGCGACTATGGCTACACCTTC.

The rearrangement joins TRBV14 to TRBJ2-1; a possible D gene is TRBD1 (6 bases). This CDR3 has 15 residues. Deletions cut 7 bases from V and 2 bases from J, with 15 bases between. Germline loops: CDR1 SGHDN, CDR2 FVKESK. CDR3 sequence (DNA): TGTGCCAGCACGCGTGACCAGGGGCCCTACAATGAGCAGTTCTTC. Protein sequence: CASTRDQGPYNEQFF. The whole variable domain, remainder taken from reference TRBV14 and TRBJ2-1, is EAGVTQFPSHSVIEKGQTVTLRCDPISGHDNLYWYRRVMGKEIKFLLHFVKESKQDESGMPNNRFLAERTGGTYSTLKVQPAELEDSGVYFCASTRDQGPYNEQFFGPGTRLTVL.

The chain uses TRBV28 and TRBJ2-7; 15 bases line up with TRBD2. Trimming took 5 bases from V and 5 from J; bases not matched to a gene: 13. CDR1 is MDHEN, CDR2 SYDVKM, per germline. The length of the CDR3 is 18 residues. CDR3 sequence (DNA): TGTGCCAGCAGTCCCGTCGGACTAGCGGGAGGGCCCGGTGACGAGCAGTACTTC. As protein: CASSPVGLAGGPGDEQYF.

This CDR3 reads CASSLLAGTGELFF. The DNA for the CDR3 is TGCGCCAGCAGTTTACTAGCGGGCACCGGGGAGCTGTTTTTT. The chain combines TRBV10-1 with TRBJ2-2; TRBD2 matches 9 bases. This CDR3 contains 14 residues. The V gene end was trimmed by 5 bases and the J gene end by 4 bases; junction bases not matched to a gene: 2. In germline, CDR1 is WNHNN, CDR2 SYGVQD (reference sequence).